The 10 T cell receptor beta chains below come from one sample, sequenced in a study of blood T cell repertoires in COVID-19. Some clones are missing from TCRdb's copy, which holds only in-frame ones; the method was immunoSEQ multiplex PCR. This sample has about 220,000 clones, with 84% found just once. The sample taken for sequencing was PBMCs or T cells enriched from blood (not recorded which). The receptors shown here come from a woman aged 40 to 49 who had recovered from COVID-19.

The CDR3 loop reads CAISTGPGDQPQHF. The CDR3 DNA reads as TGTGCCATCAGTACGGGTCCCGGGGATCAGCCCCAGCATTTT. The rearrangement links TRBV10-3 to TRBJ1-5; unclear D gene. CDR1 is ENHRY, CDR2 SYGVKD, per germline. Trimming removed 5 bases from V and 5 bases from J, with 13 bases in between. The CDR3 length is 14 residues.

The J gene is TRBJ1-5, the V gene TRBV24-1; TRBD1 agrees at 9 bases. V dropped 2 bases and J dropped 2; count of bases not matched to a gene: 6. CDR1 KGHDR and CDR2 SFDVKD come from the germline V gene. The CDR3 runs 17 residues. The CDR3 loop reads CATSDSGTGKGNQPQHF. CDR3 DNA sequence: TGTGCCACCAGTGATTCCGGGACAGGGAAGGGCAATCAGCCCCAGCATTTT.

The chain couples TRBV5-1 to TRBJ2-1; 10 positions match TRBD2. The CDR3 runs 15 residues. Unmatched junction bases numbered 1, after V lost 4 bases and J lost 0 bases. Looked up from germline, CDR1 is SGHRS and CDR2 is YFSETQ. CDR3 coding DNA: TGCGCCAGCAGCGTAGCGGGAGGCTCCTACAATGAGCAGTTCTTC. As protein: CASSVAGGSYNEQFF.

This clone was recorded only once. The chain combines TRBV15 with TRBJ1-1; D may be TRBD1 (5 bases). Germline CDR1 and CDR2: LNHNV and YYDKDF (reference sequence). With 0 bases removed from V and 1 base from J, the gap between germline ends came to 12 bases. The CDR3 is 16 amino acids. CDR3: CATSREGGNANTEAFF. CDR3 sequence (DNA): TGTGCCACCAGCAGAGAGGGGGGGAACGCGAACACTGAAGCTTTCTTT.

The V and J genes are TRBV18 and TRBJ2-7; TRBD1 aligns across 7 bases. Germline V lookup: CDR1 KGHSH, CDR2 LQKENI. The CDR3 length is 14 residues. J lost 5 bases, V lost 3 bases, and 7 bases had no gene match. DNA for the CDR3: TGTGCCAGCTCACCGGGACAGATGGTCCACGAGCAGTACGTC. As protein: CASSPGQMVHEQYV.

CDR3 amino acids: CASRPGGPVDTQYF. Here the CDR3 DNA reads TGCGCCAGCAGACCGGGAGGGCCTGTGGATACGCAGTATTTT. This chain uses TRBV5-1 with TRBJ2-3; 8 nucleotides line up with TRBD2. CDR3 length: 14 residues. The V segment lost 5 bases and the J segment 6 bases; nucleotides outside the gene matches: 8. Per germline, CDR1 SGHRS and CDR2 YFSETQ. Based on the CDR3 plus reference TRBV5-1 and TRBJ2-3, the full variable domain is KAGVTQTPRYLIKTRGQQVTLSCSPISGHRSVSWYQQTPGQGLQFLFEYFSETQRNKGNFPGRFSGRQFSNSRSEMNVSTLELGDSALYLCASRPGGPVDTQYFGPGTRLTVL.

This chain links TRBV9 with TRBJ2-1, with TRBD2 matching over 8 bases. This CDR3 is 16 amino acids long. Germline V gene sequence: CDR1 SGDLS, CDR2 YYNGEE. After removal of 4 bases from V and 2 bases from J, the junction contained 8 bases not matched to a gene. CDR3 DNA: TGTGCCAGCAGCCCGGGGAGGCGGGGGGCCTACAATGAGCAGTTCTTC. Translation gives CASSPGRRGAYNEQFF.

The CDR3 protein is CASSSRTGGHEQYF. The DNA for the CDR3 is TGCGCCAGCAGCTCAAGGACAGGGGGCCACGAGCAGTACTTC. V and J are TRBV5-1 and TRBJ2-7, with 11 positions matching TRBD1. Germline CDR1 SGHRS, CDR2 YFSETQ. This CDR3 comprises 14 residues. V shed 3 bases, J shed 5 bases, and the junction held 4 bases outside the gene matches.

The chain links TRBV19 to TRBJ1-5; no clear D gene. V was trimmed by 7 bases and J by 1 base, leaving 8 bases between them. The V gene's germline CDR1 is LNHDA and CDR2 SQIVND (reference sequence). The length of the CDR3 is 13 residues. The CDR3 region has the DNA TGTGCCAGTAATTTTGGCAGCAATCAGCCCCAGCATTTT. Residues: CASNFGSNQPQHF.

CDR3 sequence: CASSQDPGTSRFGEQYF. The CDR3 bases are TGTGCCAGCAGCCAAGACCCCGGGACTAGTCGTTTTGGAGAGCAGTACTTC. The chain recombines TRBV3-1 (or the pseudogene TRBV3-2) with TRBJ2-7, with TRBD2 matching 8 bases. V trimming: 0 bases; J trimming: 7 bases; junction bases outside the gene matches: 14. The CDR3 runs 17 residues. CDR1 and CDR2 from the germline V gene are LGHDT and YNNKEL (reference sequence).